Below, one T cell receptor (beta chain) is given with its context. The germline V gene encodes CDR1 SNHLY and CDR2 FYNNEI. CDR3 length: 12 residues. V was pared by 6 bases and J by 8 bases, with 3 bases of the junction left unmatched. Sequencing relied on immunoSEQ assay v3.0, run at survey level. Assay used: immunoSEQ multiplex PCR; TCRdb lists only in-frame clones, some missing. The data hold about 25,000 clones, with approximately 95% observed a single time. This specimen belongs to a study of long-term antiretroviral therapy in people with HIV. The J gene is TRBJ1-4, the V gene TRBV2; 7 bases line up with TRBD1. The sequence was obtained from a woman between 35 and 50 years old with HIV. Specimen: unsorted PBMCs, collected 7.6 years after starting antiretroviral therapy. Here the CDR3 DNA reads TGTGCCAGCAGAACGGACAGGGAAAAACTGTTTTTT. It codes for CASRTDREKLFF.